The next 21 T cell receptor beta chains were all read from a single sample in a study of early T cells in non-severe SARS-CoV-2 infection. MiXCR, applied by TCRdb to the 5' RACE reads, yields one record per CDR3 protein. The repertoire has 17,000 or so distinct CDR3 sequences, about 6% of them found once; the top ten carry around 7%. The sample here was whole blood, taken at baseline. These receptors were taken from an adult who was a healthcare worker with PCR-confirmed SARS-CoV-2 infection or an uninfected control (not recorded which).

This sequence joins TRBV19 and TRBJ1-6; 8 bases line up with TRBD1. The CDR3 totals 13 residues. In germline, CDR1 is LNHDA, CDR2 SQIVND (reference sequence). J was trimmed by 10 bases and V by 5 bases; bases with no gene match: 4. The CDR3 nucleotides read TGTGCCAGTAGTGACAGGGGAAGCTCACCCCTCCACTTT. This encodes CASSDRGSSPLHF.

This clonotype was seen ten or more times. V gene TRBV2 combines with J gene TRBJ2-3; tentative D call: TRBD2 (5 bases). Trimming pared 11 bases from V and 5 bases from J, leaving 20 bases between. The V gene's germline CDR1 is SNHLY and CDR2 FYNNEI. This CDR3 comprises 14 residues. Here the CDR3 reads CAFQDSHRGDTQYF. The CDR3 coding sequence is TGTGCCTTTCAGGACTCTCACCGGGGAGATACGCAGTATTTT.

At least ten counts were recorded for this clonotype. The CDR3 DNA reads as TGTGCCAGCAGCAAAGGGGGATACGAGCAGTACTTC. This encodes CASSKGGYEQYF. The chain couples TRBV27 to TRBJ2-7, with D perhaps matching TRBD1 (6 bases). The germline V gene has CDR1 MNHEY and CDR2 SMNVEV (reference sequence). This CDR3 comprises 12 residues. V was clipped by 6 bases and J by 4 bases, with 10 bases between them.

The table lists this clonotype with a few counts. The chain recombines TRBV12-3 or TRBV12-4 with TRBJ2-1, with 9 bases lining up with TRBD2. Trimming removed 6 bases from V and 9 bases from J; junction bases left unmatched: 9. The CDR3 contains 14 residues. DNA for the CDR3: TGTGCCAGCAGATTAAGCGGGGGGCGCGGTGAGCAGTTCTTC. Translated, it gives CASRLSGGRGEQFF.

Judged by abundance, this clonotype is medium-sized. The DNA of the CDR3 is TGCAGCGCAAGGGAGGGCAACAAAAACATTCAGTACTTC. Translation: CSAREGNKNIQYF. The chain couples TRBV29-1 to TRBJ2-4, with 7 nucleotides matching TRBD2. V was pared by 7 bases and J by 3 bases, with 6 bases of the junction left unmatched. CDR3 length: 13 amino acids. The germline V gene has CDR1 SQVTM and CDR2 ANQGSEA.

In its sample, this clonotype was seen many times. V gene TRBV12-3 or TRBV12-4 combines with J gene TRBJ2-3, with 8 bases aligning to TRBD2. The CDR3 extends over 16 amino acids. After removal of 5 bases from V and 2 bases from J, the junction contained 9 bases not matched to a gene. The CDR3 DNA is TGTGCCAGCAGTCCCCCGGGCGGGGGGTACACAGATACGCAGTATTTT. Its translation is CASSPPGGGYTDTQYF.

To note about this clonotype: A clone one base away is much larger, so this may be a read error. This chain uses TRBV12-3 or TRBV12-4 with TRBJ1-1; the D gene is possibly TRBD1 (5 bases). CDR3 length: 13 residues. CDR3 sequence (DNA): TGTGCCAGCCGACGGGACGAGAACTCTGAAGCTTTCTTT. Encoded protein: CASRRDENSEAFF.

This clonotype was counted at least ten times. The chain employs TRBV19 and TRBJ1-6; the D gene is possibly TRBD1 (6 bases). Germline V gives CDR1 LNHDA, CDR2 SQIVND (reference sequence). The CDR3 contains 13 residues. V lost 5 bases and J lost 8, with 10 bases in between. CDR3 loop: CASSGAGDSPLHF. The CDR3 DNA reads TGTGCCAGTAGTGGGGCAGGGGATTCACCCCTCCACTTT.

This clonotype came up a few times. The J gene is TRBJ1-1, the V gene TRBV4-1; D is ambiguous. The CDR3 extends over 15 amino acids. V was cut by 4 bases and J by 2 bases, with 14 bases left in between. Germline CDR1 is MGHRA and CDR2 is YSYEKL. The CDR3 DNA reads TGCGCCAGCAGCCGGACCCCCGGGAGCAACACTGAAGCTTTCTTT. Amino acid sequence: CASSRTPGSNTEAFF.

This rearrangement joins TRBV6-5 to TRBJ2-2; TRBD1 might be the D (6 bases). Trimming took off 8 bases at V and 4 bases at J, with 11 bases between the two ends. CDR1 MNHEY and CDR2 SVGAGI come from the germline V gene. The CDR3 is 13 residues long. CDR3 DNA sequence: TGTGCCAGCCAGGGGCGGTTCACCGGGGAGCTGTTTTTT. Translation gives CASQGRFTGELFF.

In this sample, this clonotype turned up a few times. The chain joins TRBV19 to TRBJ2-1; 7 nucleotides align to TRBD1. This CDR3 region has 16 residues. From germline, CDR1 is LNHDA and CDR2 SQIVND (reference sequence). The V and J ends lost 7 bases and 4 bases, in that order; junction bases with no gene match: 13. The chain's CDR3 is CASTITGQGEYNEQFF. The CDR3 DNA is TGTGCCAGTACCATTACGGGGCAGGGGGAATACAATGAGCAGTTCTTC.

This clonotype was seen a few times. The chain employs TRBV7-6 and TRBJ1-1; tentative D call: TRBD1 (5 bases). CDR3 size: 15 residues. Trimming left V 2 bases short and J 4 bases short, with 14 bases between. Germline V CDR1 and CDR2: SGHVS, FNYEAQ. CDR3 residues: CASSLQAGFRTEAFF. DNA of the CDR3: TGTGCCAGCAGCTTACAAGCAGGGTTCCGCACTGAAGCTTTCTTT.

In its sample, this clonotype was seen many times. The chain links TRBV19 to TRBJ2-2, with 7 nucleotides matching TRBD1. Trimming removed 9 bases from V and 2 bases from J; junction bases left unmatched: 9. Germline V gene sequence: CDR1 LNHDA, CDR2 SQIVND (reference sequence). This CDR3 contains 15 residues. This CDR3 reads CASASGDRNTGELFF. The CDR3 DNA reads as TGTGCCAGCGCTTCCGGGGACAGAAACACCGGGGAGCTGTTTTTT.

This clonotype occurred many times. The J gene is TRBJ2-7, the V gene TRBV7-2, with 10 bases aligning to TRBD2. Germline trimming cut 4 bases from V and 1 base from J; bases unmatched to any gene: 4. The germline CDR1 and CDR2 sequences are SGHTA and FQGNSA. The CDR3 runs to 15 residues. This chain's CDR3 is CASSSLAGASYEQYF. The CDR3 DNA is TGTGCCAGCAGCTCCCTAGCGGGGGCATCCTACGAGCAGTACTTC.

V is TRBV9 and J is TRBJ2-2; no clear D gene. Germline CDR1 reads SGDLS; CDR2 reads YYNGEE. Trimming left V 0 bases short and J 7 bases short, with 13 bases between. The length of the CDR3 is 15 residues. CDR3 in amino acids: CASSVEGRLYGELFF. The CDR3 bases are TGTGCCAGCAGCGTAGAGGGAAGGCTTTACGGGGAGCTGTTTTTT.

This clonotype was counted many times. CDR3 bases: TGCAGTGCTATACAGGGTTCGACCTACGAGCAGTACTTC. It translates to CSAIQGSTYEQYF. The chain uses TRBV20-1 and TRBJ2-7, with a weak D call TRBD1 (6 bases). Germline assignment: CDR1 DFQATT and CDR2 SNEGSKA (reference sequence). V lost 4 bases to trimming and J lost 2 bases, with 12 bases between them. The CDR3 length is 13 residues.

This clonotype was observed many times. CDR3 DNA: TGTGCCAGCAGCCGTAACAGGGTTGGTCGAGAAAAACTGTTTTTT. Translating gives CASSRNRVGREKLFF. V is TRBV7-6 and J is TRBJ1-4; D is possibly TRBD1 (6 bases). This CDR3 is 15 amino acids long. The V end was cut by 5 bases, the J end by 8 bases, with 18 bases between. Germline CDR1 SGHVS, CDR2 FNYEAQ.

The sample holds a few counts of this clonotype. This rearrangement joins TRBV6-1 to TRBJ1-6; 8 positions match TRBD1. Germline V gene sequence: CDR1 MNHNS, CDR2 SASEGT. J lost 10 bases, V lost 7 bases, and 6 bases had no gene match. This CDR3 contains 13 residues. The CDR3: CASTQGAGSPLHF. Here the CDR3 DNA reads TGTGCCAGCACGCAGGGGGCAGGATCACCCCTCCACTTT.

The sample holds many counts of this clonotype. The genes are TRBV15 and TRBJ1-5; the D is unclear. Germline-derived CDR1 and CDR2 are LNHNV and YYDKDF (reference sequence). Trimming shortened V by 2 bases and J by 5 bases, and 10 bases separated the two germline ends. The CDR3 extends over 14 amino acids. DNA of the CDR3: TGTGCCACCAGCAGAAACAGTATACATCAGCCCCAGCATTTT. Translating it yields CATSRNSIHQPQHF.

There are a few counts of this clonotype. The chain links TRBV7-2 to TRBJ2-1; D is tentatively TRBD1 or TRBD2 (7 bases each). Trimming took 5 bases from V and 2 from J, leaving 19 bases between them. The CDR3 has 17 residues. Germline lookup yields CDR1 SGHTA and CDR2 FQGNSA. The CDR3 sequence: CASSPGGGGRTYNEQFF. CDR3 DNA sequence: TGTGCCAGCAGCCCAGGGGGGGGCGGCAGGACCTACAATGAGCAGTTCTTC.

This clonotype was seen at least ten times. This chain connects TRBV4-3 to TRBJ1-1; no reliable D call. Germline CDR1 LGHNA, CDR2 YSLEER. This CDR3 has 14 amino acids. The V gene lost 0 bases and the J gene lost 3 bases, with 8 bases spanning the gap. CDR3 nucleotides: TGCGCCAGCAGCCAAGATTGGGTTTACACTGAAGCTTTCTTT. It codes for CASSQDWVYTEAFF.